Shown below are 19 T cell receptor beta chains from a single sample sequenced in a study of cytomegalovirus exposure and HLA in healthy donors. PCR amplification relied on 60 Vbeta primers (plus 13 Jbeta primers). Generated by immunoSEQ multiplex PCR, the TCRdb table keeps only in-frame clones and is missing some. The sample lists about 83,000 clones; roughly 76% were seen once. Sequencing used PBMCs. The receptors were sampled from a woman aged 25 to 39 in good health and CMV-seronegative.

The V gene is TRBV9, the J gene TRBJ1-6, with 9 positions matching TRBD1. This CDR3 is 14 amino acids long. V trimming: 5 bases; J trimming: 7 bases; junction bases outside the gene matches: 4. Germline assignment: CDR1 SGDLS and CDR2 YYNGEE. The CDR3 here is CASRRGQGNSPLHF. DNA for the CDR3: TGTGCCAGCAGGCGTGGACAGGGGAATTCACCCCTCCACTTT.

This clone was seen a handful of times. The chain employs TRBV9 and TRBJ2-1, with a possible D match to TRBD2 (6 bases). CDR3 length: 15 residues. Deletions cut 2 bases from V and 2 bases from J, with 11 bases between. Germline V CDR1 and CDR2: SGDLS, YYNGEE. The CDR3 protein is CASSVTGAPYNEQFF. The CDR3 nucleotides are TGTGCCAGCAGCGTTACGGGAGCCCCCTACAATGAGCAGTTCTTC. The whole variable domain, filled in from reference TRBV9 and TRBJ2-1, reads DSGVTQTPKHLITATGQRVTLRCSPRSGDLSVYWYQQSLDQGLQFLIQYYNGEERAKGNILERFSAQQFPDLHSELNLSSLELGDSALYFCASSVTGAPYNEQFFGPGTRLTVL.

The chain uses TRBV30 and TRBJ1-2; D gene uncertain. CDR1 and CDR2 from the germline V gene are GTSNPN and SVGIG (reference sequence). The germline V and J ends were trimmed by 1 base and 5 bases, with 14 bases remaining between them. CDR3 length: 14 residues. CDR3 amino acids: CAWSEVERGYGYTF. The DNA for the CDR3 is TGTGCCTGGAGTGAGGTGGAACGGGGTTATGGCTACACCTTC. The variable domain in full, completed from reference TRBV30 and TRBJ1-2, reads SQTIHQWPATLVQPVGSPLSLECTVEGTSNPNLYWYRQAAGRGLQLLFYSVGIGQISSEVPQNLSASRPQDRQFILSSKKLLLSDSGFYLCAWSEVERGYGYTFGSGTRLTVV.

The genes are TRBV19 and TRBJ1-4; maybe TRBD1 (6 bases). The CDR3 loop spans 12 amino acids. Germline CDR1 reads LNHDA; CDR2 reads SQIVND (reference sequence). With 6 bases removed from V and 7 bases from J, the gap between germline ends came to 9 bases. The CDR3 sequence: CASSTGSEKLFF. In DNA form, the CDR3 reads TGTGCCAGTAGCACAGGGAGTGAAAAACTGTTTTTT.

The chain has TRBV11-2 and TRBJ2-1; D might be TRBD1 (5 bases). The germline V and J ends were trimmed by 3 bases and 6 bases, with 12 bases remaining between them. Germline assignment: CDR1 SGHAT and CDR2 FQNNGV. The CDR3 loop spans 14 amino acids. The chain's CDR3 is CASSLGRVGNEQFF. The DNA for the CDR3 is TGTGCCAGCAGCTTGGGCAGGGTCGGCAATGAGCAGTTCTTC.

The chain carries TRBV11-2 and TRBJ1-6; D ambiguous. V dropped 4 bases and J dropped 9 bases, with 13 bases sitting between them. This CDR3 spans 14 amino acids. CDR1 and CDR2 (germline): SGHAT, FQNNGV. CDR3: CASSSSPRGSPLHF. Here the CDR3 DNA reads TGTGCCAGCAGCTCTTCCCCCCGGGGTTCACCCCTCCACTTT.

The rearrangement joins TRBV5-6 to TRBJ1-1; possible D gene TRBD1, 5 bases. CDR3 length: 15 amino acids. Per germline, CDR1 SGHDT and CDR2 YYEEEE. Trimming stripped 4 bases from V and 4 bases from J, with 17 bases between. The CDR3: CASSPLTEVFTEAFF. The DNA for the CDR3 is TGTGCCAGCAGCCCACTGACAGAAGTATTCACTGAAGCTTTCTTT.

V and J are TRBV5-1 and TRBJ2-3; the D is unclear. The V end was cut by 0 bases, the J end by 3 bases, with 8 bases between. Germline V gene lookup returns CDR1 SGHRS and CDR2 YFSETQ. This CDR3 spans 14 amino acids. The DNA for the CDR3 is TGCGCCAGCAGCTTGGTGAGGTTTACAGATACGCAGTATTTT. The encoded protein is CASSLVRFTDTQYF.

The chain joins TRBV10-3 to TRBJ1-3, with a tentative D call TRBD1 (5 bases). Deletions cut 6 bases from V and 4 bases from J, with 10 bases between. Germline lookup yields CDR1 ENHRY and CDR2 SYGVKD. CDR3 length equals 13 residues. DNA for the CDR3: TGTGCCATCAGCACAGGCGTCGGAAACACCATATATTTT. The encoded protein is CAISTGVGNTIYF.

The J gene is TRBJ1-1, the V gene TRBV5-5; D is perhaps TRBD1 (5 bases). This CDR3 has 17 amino acids. Germline V gene sequence: CDR1 SGHKS, CDR2 YYEKEE (reference sequence). The ends were cut back, 2 bases at V and 2 bases at J, with 19 bases in the middle. CDR3 in DNA: TGTGCCAGCAGCTTAGTTTTTTCGGGGGATTTTAACACTGAAGCTTTCTTT. This gives the protein CASSLVFSGDFNTEAFF.

J is TRBJ1-3 and V is TRBV2; TRBD1 might be the D (5 bases). The CDR3 totals 15 residues. The germline gives CDR1 SNHLY, CDR2 FYNNEI. Trimming took 0 bases from V and 2 from J, leaving 8 bases between them. The CDR3 is CASSEASGTGNTIYF. CDR3 DNA: TGTGCCAGCAGTGAAGCTTCAGGGACTGGAAACACCATATATTTT.

This clone was counted between two and nine times. Here the CDR3 DNA reads TGTGCCAGCAGTCCAGGGGGTGGCCCTATCAATGAGCAGTTCTTC. Translation gives CASSPGGGPINEQFF. The rearrangement links TRBV6-4 to TRBJ2-1; 7 bases are a match to TRBD1. Trimming removed 5 bases from V and 6 bases from J; junction bases left unmatched: 10. The CDR3 consists of 15 residues. Germline assignment: CDR1 MRHNA and CDR2 SNTAGT.

The J gene is TRBJ2-6, the V gene TRBV19; D is uncertain. Germline-derived CDR1 and CDR2 are LNHDA and SQIVND (reference sequence). V shed 5 bases and J shed 1 base, with 9 bases lying between them. The CDR3 contains 15 residues. CDR3 protein: CASSSFLSGANVLTF. The CDR3 DNA reads as TGTGCCAGTAGTTCCTTCTTGTCTGGGGCCAACGTCCTGACTTTC. Full variable domain (rest looked up from reference TRBV19 and TRBJ2-6): DGGITQSPKYLFRKEGQNVTLSCEQNLNHDAMYWYRQDPGQGLRLIYYSQIVNDFQKGDIAEGYSVSREKKESFPLTVTSAQKNPTAFYLCASSSFLSGANVLTFGAGSRLTVL.

There are a few counts of this clone. The chain uses TRBV11-2 and TRBJ2-1, with 10 bases fitting TRBD2. Germline V gene sequence: CDR1 SGHAT, CDR2 FQNNGV. Trimming took 5 bases from V and 4 from J; bases not matched to a gene: 5. CDR3 size: 15 residues. In DNA form, the CDR3 reads TGTGCCAGCAGCATAACTAGCGGGACATACAATGAGCAGTTCTTC. Translation: CASSITSGTYNEQFF.

This chain joins TRBV25-1 and TRBJ2-7, with 7 bases fitting TRBD2. V shed 6 bases, J shed 5 bases, and the junction held 13 bases outside the gene matches. Germline CDR1 and CDR2: MGHDK and SYGVNS. CDR3 size: 15 residues. CDR3 region: CASSLGGRALNEQYF. The CDR3 bases are TGTGCCAGCAGCCTGGGGGGGAGGGCCTTGAACGAGCAGTACTTC.

This rearrangement joins TRBV19 to TRBJ2-5; TRBD1 matches at 7 bases. CDR1 LNHDA and CDR2 SQIVND come from the germline V gene (reference sequence). J was trimmed by 2 bases and V by 4 bases; bases with no gene match: 7. The CDR3 has 15 amino acids. CDR3: CASSTRTGGQETQYF. CDR3 sequence (DNA): TGTGCCAGTAGTACAAGGACAGGTGGGCAAGAGACCCAGTACTTC.

The chain joins TRBV7-8 to TRBJ2-7, with 7 bases lining up with TRBD2. CDR1 SGHVS and CDR2 FQNEAQ come from the germline V gene. This CDR3 comprises 15 residues. The V and J ends lost 3 bases and 0 bases, in that order; junction bases with no gene match: 5. Here the CDR3 reads CASSLTRTSSYEQYF. The CDR3 region has the DNA TGTGCCAGCAGCTTGACTAGGACTAGCTCCTACGAGCAGTACTTC.

The chain has TRBV4-2 and TRBJ1-1; 7 bases agree with TRBD1. CDR1 LGHNA and CDR2 YNFKEQ come from the germline V gene. The CDR3 is 15 amino acids. V lost 5 bases and J lost 8; bases outside the gene matches: 14. Here the CDR3 reads CASSFGQPGTVEAFF. The DNA of the CDR3 is TGTGCCAGCAGCTTCGGCCAGCCCGGGACAGTGGAAGCTTTCTTT.

The J gene is TRBJ2-7, the V gene TRBV30; 9 nucleotides align to TRBD1. V lost 2 bases and J lost 0; bases outside the gene matches: 5. Per germline, CDR1 GTSNPN and CDR2 SVGIG (reference sequence). The CDR3 has 15 residues. The CDR3 loop is CAWSWGQGDSYEQYF. The CDR3 DNA reads TGTGCCTGGAGTTGGGGACAGGGAGACTCCTACGAGCAGTACTTC.